Listed here are 18 T cell receptor beta chains from one sample, sequenced in a study of blood T cell repertoires in COVID-19. Profiled with immunoSEQ multiplex PCR; TCRdb holds only in-frame clones, not every one. The data hold almost 400,000 clones, with around 89% observed a single time. Sequenced: PBMCs or T cells enriched from blood (not recorded which). The source is a woman between 25 and 40 years old with acute COVID-19.

This clone was detected only a few times. The chain couples TRBV5-1 to TRBJ1-4; no reliable D call. The germline gives CDR1 SGHRS, CDR2 YFSETQ. Trimming removed 0 bases from V and 3 bases from J, with 9 bases in between. The CDR3 has 15 amino acids. The CDR3 is CASSLAGIANEKLFF. CDR3 bases: TGCGCCAGCAGCTTGGCGGGGATTGCTAATGAAAAACTGTTTTTT.

J is TRBJ1-6 and V is TRBV6-1, with TRBD1 as a possible D gene (6 bases). Trimming cost V 3 bases and J 6 bases, with 15 bases left between them. Germline-derived CDR1 and CDR2 are MNHNS and SASEGT. The CDR3 has 16 amino acids. CDR3 DNA: TGTGCCAGCAGTGAGCTGGGAGGGGGGGGTAATTCACCCCTCCACTTT. This translates into CASSELGGGGNSPLHF.

This chain links TRBV4-1 with TRBJ2-7, with TRBD1 matching over 9 bases. With V trimmed by 4 bases and J by 3 bases, 10 bases remained unmatched. The CDR3 spans 16 residues. The germline V gene has CDR1 MGHRA and CDR2 YSYEKL. The CDR3 region is CASSPERTGVGYEQYF. In DNA, the CDR3 is TGCGCCAGCAGCCCAGAAAGGACAGGGGTGGGCTACGAGCAGTACTTC.

This chain connects TRBV5-1 to TRBJ2-5, with D possibly TRBD2 on 7 matching bases. In germline, CDR1 is SGHRS, CDR2 YFSETQ. Trimming cost V 1 base and J 0 bases, with 13 bases left between them. The CDR3 is made up of 16 amino acids. DNA of the CDR3: TGCGCCAGCAGCTTGACTCGAGGGGGGGACCAAGAGACCCAGTACTTC. Translated, it gives CASSLTRGGDQETQYF.

The chain is built from TRBV7-3 and TRBJ2-2; D perhaps matches TRBD2 (5 bases). The CDR3 consists of 13 residues. Trimming took 4 bases from V and 5 from J, leaving 8 bases between them. Germline lookup yields CDR1 SGHTA and CDR2 FQGTGA. CDR3 in amino acids: CASSSGSTGELFF. CDR3 nucleotide sequence: TGTGCCAGCAGCTCGGGATCAACCGGGGAGCTGTTTTTT. Complete variable domain (other parts from reference TRBV7-3 and TRBJ2-2): GAGVSQTPSNKVTEKGKYVELRCDPISGHTALYWYRQSLGQGPEFLIYFQGTGAADDSGLPNDRFFAVRPEGSVSTLKIQRTERGDSAVYLCASSSGSTGELFFGEGSRLTVL.

The rearrangement links TRBV7-9 to TRBJ1-1; D is perhaps TRBD1 (6 bases). Between the trimmed V and J ends, which lost 5 bases and 9 bases, there was a span of 22 bases. The CDR3 spans 15 residues. Germline loops: CDR1 SEHNR, CDR2 FQNEAQ (reference sequence). The CDR3 here is CASSLGQTPTLKAFF. The CDR3 nucleotides are TGTGCCAGCAGCCTGGGACAAACACCAACCTTGAAAGCTTTCTTT.

The chain combines TRBV6-1 with TRBJ2-3, with D hard to call. Trimming pared 2 bases from V and 1 base from J, leaving 10 bases between. The germline gives CDR1 MNHNS, CDR2 SASEGT. The CDR3 is made up of 15 amino acids. This CDR3 is CASSEIRPGTDTQYF. The CDR3 DNA reads as TGTGCCAGCAGTGAAATCAGGCCGGGCACAGATACGCAGTATTTT.

This chain links TRBV5-6 with TRBJ2-7; perhaps TRBD1 as D (5 bases). Germline assignment: CDR1 SGHDT and CDR2 YYEEEE. V was pared by 3 bases and J by 3 bases, with 13 bases between. The CDR3 consists of 14 residues. The CDR3 region is CASSSGLDSYEQYF. CDR3 DNA: TGTGCCAGCAGCTCTGGCTTAGACAGCTACGAGCAGTACTTC.

The genes are TRBV5-1 and TRBJ2-7; a weak D match, TRBD1 (6 bases). Between the trimmed V and J ends, which lost 4 bases and 3 bases, there was a span of 17 bases. The CDR3 is made up of 15 amino acids. The germline gives CDR1 SGHRS, CDR2 YFSETQ. The CDR3, as DNA: TGCGCCAGCAGCCCTGTCGTGGGGGCCAACTACGAGCAGTACTTC. Protein sequence: CASSPVVGANYEQYF.

This clone was detected once. The rearrangement joins TRBV29-1 to TRBJ2-1; possibly TRBD2 for D (5 bases). Trimming took 3 bases from V and 10 from J, leaving 22 bases between them. The V gene's germline CDR1 is SQVTM and CDR2 ANQGSEA. The CDR3 runs 15 residues. The CDR3 protein is CSVDIRGASLGEQFF. Here the CDR3 DNA reads TGCAGCGTTGACATTCGGGGAGCCTCCTTGGGCGAGCAGTTCTTC.

The chain recombines TRBV30 with TRBJ2-2; no reliable D call. V was pared by 0 bases and J by 1 base, with 6 bases between. The CDR3 sequence is 14 residues long. Per the germline V gene, CDR1 is GTSNPN and CDR2 is SVGIG (reference sequence). This CDR3 is CAWSVLGNTGELFF. The CDR3 DNA follows: TGTGCCTGGAGTGTACTCGGGAACACCGGGGAGCTGTTTTTT.

The chain recombines TRBV19 with TRBJ1-1; the match to TRBD1 covers 7 bases. The CDR3 is 15 amino acids. Losses at the gene ends were 7 bases for V and 1 base for J; bases not matched to a gene: 9. Germline V gives CDR1 LNHDA, CDR2 SQIVND (reference sequence). The chain's CDR3 is CASTQGDTPNTEAFF. The CDR3 DNA reads TGTGCCAGTACCCAGGGGGACACGCCGAACACTGAAGCTTTCTTT.

The chain joins TRBV3-1 (or the pseudogene TRBV3-2) to TRBJ2-1; unclear D gene. Trimming removed 2 bases from V and 9 bases from J, with 5 bases in between. Per the germline V gene, CDR1 is LGHDT and CDR2 is YNNKEL (reference sequence). The CDR3 is made up of 11 amino acids. The CDR3 spells CASSQLAEQFF. The DNA of the CDR3 is TGTGCCAGCAGCCAATTGGCTGAGCAGTTCTTC.

J is TRBJ1-1 and V is TRBV11-1, with D hard to call. The V end was cut by 8 bases, the J end by 1 base, with 14 bases between. The V gene's germline CDR1 is SGHAT and CDR2 FQDESV (reference sequence). The CDR3 sequence is 14 residues long. CDR3 sequence reads: CASLSENRNTEAFF. CDR3 DNA: TGTGCCAGCCTCTCCGAAAACAGGAACACTGAAGCTTTCTTT.

V is TRBV19 and J is TRBJ1-1; D call uncertain. This CDR3 spans 14 amino acids. Trimming pared 5 bases from V and 1 base from J, leaving 11 bases between. Germline-derived CDR1 and CDR2 are LNHDA and SQIVND (reference sequence). The CDR3 DNA reads as TGTGCCAGTAGTTTTTACGGGGAGAACACTGAAGCTTTCTTT. Translating it yields CASSFYGENTEAFF. The entire variable domain, with the rest obtained from reference TRBV19 and TRBJ1-1, is as follows: DGGITQSPKYLFRKEGQNVTLSCEQNLNHDAMYWYRQDPGQGLRLIYYSQIVNDFQKGDIAEGYSVSREKKESFPLTVTSAQKNPTAFYLCASSFYGENTEAFFGQGTRLTVV.

This clone appeared a few times. This chain uses TRBV30 with TRBJ2-7, with a possible D match to TRBD1 (7 bases). CDR3 length equals 15 residues. V lost 3 bases and J 2 bases, leaving 17 bases between the germline ends. The V gene's germline CDR1 is GTSNPN and CDR2 SVGIG (reference sequence). The CDR3 region has the DNA TGTGCCTGGAGCGCGGGACAGCCTCCTACCTACGAGCAGTACTTC. This codes for CAWSAGQPPTYEQYF.

This clone was seen more than once but under ten times. V usage is TRBV6-5 and J usage is TRBJ1-2; 11 bases align to TRBD1. V shed 6 bases, J shed 7 bases, and the junction held 10 bases outside the gene matches. Germline V lookup: CDR1 MNHEY, CDR2 SVGAGI. The CDR3 totals 15 residues. CDR3 amino acids: CASREDRGPGFGYTF. Written as DNA, the CDR3 is TGTGCCAGCAGGGAGGACAGGGGGCCAGGGTTTGGCTACACCTTC.

V is TRBV19 and J is TRBJ1-3, with TRBD1 matching over 7 bases. Germline V gives CDR1 LNHDA, CDR2 SQIVND (reference sequence). The V and J ends lost 9 bases and 8 bases, in that order; junction bases with no gene match: 13. The CDR3 runs 14 residues. CDR3 coding DNA: TGTGCCAGCGCGCCGACAGGGTGGTCGGACACCATATATTTT. Its translation: CASAPTGWSDTIYF.